This TCR beta chain was recorded in a study of blood T cell repertoires in COVID-19. Study information: Samples taken during acute and convalescent COVID-19 were collected in the United States, Italy and Spain. T cells, B-cell-depleted T cells, or PBMCs provided the cDNA or gDNA that served as material.

Trimming took 1 base from V and 2 from J; bases not matched to a gene: 4. Germline V lookup: CDR1 SGHDT, CDR2 YYEEEE. The CDR3 runs 15 residues. Original processing notes: Nucleated cell counts were estimated from reference gene primer amplification. Data came from immunoSEQ multiplex PCR; TCRdb stores just in-frame clones and leaves some out. The DNA gave D and trimming, while V, J and clone size come from that table. The data show fewer than 250,000 clones, about 88% seen once. The clonotype comes from a human donor in a cohort sampled during active COVID-19. What was sequenced was peripheral blood. The rearrangement uses TRBV5-6 and TRBJ2-5; 8 nucleotides agree with TRBD1. In DNA, the CDR3 is TGTGCCAGCAGCTTGCGGACAGGGATTCAAGAGACCCAGTACTTC. It yields the protein CASSLRTGIQETQYF.